The 15 T cell receptor beta chains presented below share a single source sample, sequenced in a study of T cell responses to AZD1222 COVID-19 vaccine (dated by TCRdb to the early 2020s). Explained via the paper, the time point label denotes: about 28 days (+/-7) after the second vaccine dose. Library preparation employed the immunoSEQ multiplex PCR assay. The source is immuneACCESS, and TCRdb retained only in-frame sequences with V and J called. Part of the clones is not carried over; for the studies checked, unresolved V genes explain less than half of this, and the remainder is unexplained. The sample table contains 180,000 or so clones; only one count was recorded for approximately 90% of them. The biggest ten clones account for roughly 25% of the sample. Specimen: peripheral blood, collected 28 days after the second AZD1222 dose. These receptors came from an adult who received the AZD1222 COVID-19 vaccine.

This clone was picked up one time. V usage is TRBV28 and J usage is TRBJ2-7; tentatively, D is TRBD1 or TRBD2 (5 bases each). V lost 6 bases and J lost 0, with 12 bases in between. The CDR3 totals 14 residues. Germline CDR1 MDHEN, CDR2 SYDVKM. CDR3 loop: CASRRVQDSYEQYF. The CDR3 DNA is TGTGCCAGCAGGAGGGTACAGGACTCCTACGAGCAGTACTTC.

This rearrangement joins TRBV19 to TRBJ1-1; TRBD1 matches at 11 bases. The CDR3 runs to 16 residues. Germline CDR1 is LNHDA and CDR2 is SQIVND (reference sequence). The V segment lost 4 bases and the J segment 1 base; nucleotides outside the gene matches: 5. This CDR3 reads CASSTRTGGANTEAFF. The CDR3 DNA reads as TGTGCCAGTAGTACCCGGACAGGGGGCGCGAACACTGAAGCTTTCTTT.

The CDR3 region has the DNA TGTGCCAGTAGTATAGCCCGGGGCGCTTTATACGAGCAGTACTTC. Amino acid sequence: CASSIARGALYEQYF. The J gene is TRBJ2-7, the V gene TRBV19; D assignment may be TRBD1 or TRBD2 (5 bases each). V was pared by 1 base and J by 4 bases, with 14 bases between. Germline values: CDR1 LNHDA, CDR2 SQIVND (reference sequence). There are 15 residues in the CDR3.

This chain joins TRBV28 and TRBJ1-4; no clear D. The CDR3 has 16 amino acids. Trimming took off 4 bases at V and 3 bases at J, with 15 bases between the two ends. Germline lookup yields CDR1 MDHEN and CDR2 SYDVKM. The CDR3 spells CASSSPGGRANEKLFF. CDR3 coding DNA: TGTGCCAGCAGTTCGCCGGGTGGTCGGGCTAATGAAAAACTGTTTTTT.

This chain links TRBV5-4 with TRBJ2-3, with TRBD1 matching 8 bases. Looked up from germline, CDR1 is SGHNT and CDR2 is YYREEE (reference sequence). The CDR3 spans 13 residues. The junction had 4 bases not matched to a gene; V was cut back by 5 bases and J by 5 bases. The CDR3 loop is CASRLQGGDTQYF. The CDR3 DNA is TGTGCCAGCAGGTTACAGGGGGGAGATACGCAGTATTTT.

V and J are TRBV27 and TRBJ1-2; the D gene is possibly TRBD1 (6 bases). The germline V gene encodes CDR1 MNHEY and CDR2 SMNVEV (reference sequence). CDR3 length: 14 amino acids. The V gene lost 6 bases and the J gene lost 4 bases, with 15 bases spanning the gap. The DNA for the CDR3 is TGTGCCAGCAGATCAGAGGGGGGTTCCTATGGCTACACCTTC. Translating gives CASRSEGGSYGYTF.

The chain employs TRBV30 and TRBJ1-4, with D possibly being TRBD1 (6 bases). V was trimmed by 4 bases and J by 7 bases, leaving 13 bases between them. This CDR3 is built from 13 residues. Germline V gene sequence: CDR1 GTSNPN, CDR2 SVGIG (reference sequence). CDR3 bases: TGTGCCTGGACGGGACACCGGGGTGAAAAACTGTTTTTT. Its translation: CAWTGHRGEKLFF.

In this sample, this clone turned up once. The rearrangement links TRBV5-6 to TRBJ2-3, with TRBD2 matching 7 bases. The germline CDR1 and CDR2 sequences are SGHDT and YYEEEE. J gave up 4 bases and V 0 bases, and 5 bases lay outside the gene matches. This CDR3 is 15 amino acids long. The CDR3 region is CASSLEGGPPDTQYF. In DNA, the CDR3 is TGTGCCAGCAGCTTGGAGGGAGGGCCCCCAGATACGCAGTATTTT.

The chain is built from TRBV15 and TRBJ2-7; the D gene is possibly TRBD1 (6 bases). The germline CDR1 and CDR2 sequences are LNHNV and YYDKDF (reference sequence). The V and J ends lost 1 base and 3 bases respectively, with 10 bases between them. There are 14 residues in the CDR3. This CDR3 reads CATSRGGTHYEQYF. CDR3 nucleotides: TGTGCCACCAGCAGAGGAGGGACACACTACGAGCAGTACTTC.

The chain is built from TRBV2 and TRBJ1-4; 9 bases fit TRBD1. In germline, CDR1 is SNHLY, CDR2 FYNNEI. V lost 2 bases to trimming and J lost 8 bases; unmatched junction nucleotides: 3. The CDR3 has 14 amino acids. The chain's CDR3 is CASSEWGQGEKLFF. CDR3 sequence (DNA): TGTGCCAGCAGTGAATGGGGACAGGGAGAAAAACTGTTTTTT.

V and J are TRBV27 and TRBJ2-2, with D tentatively TRBD2 (7 bases). Germline V CDR1 and CDR2: MNHEY, SMNVEV (reference sequence). The CDR3 totals 12 residues. V was shortened by 6 bases and J by 9 bases, with 11 bases between the two germline ends. CDR3 in DNA: TGTGCCAGCAGCGGGGGGCCCTGGGAGCTGTTTTTT. It yields the protein CASSGGPWELFF.

The gene calls are TRBV2 and TRBJ2-5; perhaps TRBD1 as D (6 bases). V gave up 6 bases and J gave up 1 base, with 9 bases separating them. The CDR3 runs 13 residues. The germline V gene encodes CDR1 SNHLY and CDR2 FYNNEI. Here the CDR3 DNA reads TGTGCCAGCAGCGCGACAGGCCAAGAGACCCAGTACTTC. Translation: CASSATGQETQYF.

This clone was picked up one time. The chain employs TRBV10-3 and TRBJ2-7; D is uncertain. The CDR3 sequence is 13 residues long. Germline-derived CDR1 and CDR2 are ENHRY and SYGVKD. Trimming took 0 bases from V and 7 from J, leaving 10 bases between them. CDR3 DNA sequence: TGTGCCATCAGTGAGTCAGGCGGCTTGGAGCAGTACTTC. This codes for CAISESGGLEQYF.

The rearrangement links TRBV20-1 to TRBJ2-7; D gene ambiguous. V was trimmed by 4 bases and J by 4 bases, leaving 5 bases between them. The CDR3 sequence is 10 residues long. Germline V gene data show CDR1 as DFQATT and CDR2 as SNEGSKA (reference sequence). This CDR3 is CSANKYEQYF. In DNA form, the CDR3 reads TGCAGTGCTAACAAATACGAGCAGTACTTC.

The chain has TRBV21-1 and TRBJ1-4; the table's TRBD1 call for D was not verified on the DNA. TRBV21-1 is shown as a pseudogene. The CDR3 covers 16 residues. The CDR3 nucleotides read TGTGCCAGCAGCAAGTCAGGGGATGGTACTAATGAAAAACTGTTTTTT. Translation: CASSKSGDGTNEKLFF.